This T cell receptor (beta chain) was retrieved from a study of blood T cell repertoires in COVID-19. Study context: Sources were T cells, B-cell-depleted T cells, or PBMCs; the material itself was cDNA or gDNA.

Germline V CDR1 and CDR2: GTSNPN, SVGIG (reference sequence). CDR3 size: 16 residues. V shed 0 bases, J shed 7 bases, and the junction held 9 bases outside the gene matches. As processed by the authors: Reference gene primer amplification yielded estimated nucleated cell counts. Assay used: immunoSEQ multiplex PCR; TCRdb lists only in-frame clones, some missing. V and J calls and clone size are as listed in that table; D and trimming were resolved from the DNA. The sample holds about 330,000 clones, roughly nine tenths seen once. Participant ages covered about 18 to 89 years across 24 US areas. Input material: PBMCs or T cells enriched from blood (not recorded which). The TCR comes from a woman aged 25 to 39 who had recovered from COVID-19. The gene calls are TRBV30 and TRBJ2-5; 12 bases are a match to TRBD2. The CDR3 sequence is CAWSVPSGRDTGTQYF. The CDR3 DNA reads TGTGCCTGGAGTGTACCTAGCGGGAGGGACACAGGGACCCAGTACTTC.